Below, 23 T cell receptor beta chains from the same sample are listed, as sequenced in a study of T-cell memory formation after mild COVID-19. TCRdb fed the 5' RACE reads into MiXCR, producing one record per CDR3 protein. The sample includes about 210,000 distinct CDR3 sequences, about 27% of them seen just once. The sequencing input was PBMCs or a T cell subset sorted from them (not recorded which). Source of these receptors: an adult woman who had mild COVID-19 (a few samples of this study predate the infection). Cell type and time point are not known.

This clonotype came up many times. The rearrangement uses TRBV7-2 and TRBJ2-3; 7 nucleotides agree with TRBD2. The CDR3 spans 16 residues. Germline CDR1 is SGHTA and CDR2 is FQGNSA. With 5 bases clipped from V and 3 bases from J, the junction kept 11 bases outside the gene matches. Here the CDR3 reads CASSPGGSSGTDTQYF. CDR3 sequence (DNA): TGTGCCAGCAGCCCGGGCGGGAGCTCTGGGACAGATACGCAGTATTTT. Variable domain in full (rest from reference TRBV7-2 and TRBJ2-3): GAGVSQSPSNKVTEKGKDVELRCDPISGHTALYWYRQSLGQGLEFLIYFQGNSAPDKSGLPSDRFSAERTGGSVSTLTIQRTQQEDSAVYLCASSPGGSSGTDTQYFGPGTRLTVL.

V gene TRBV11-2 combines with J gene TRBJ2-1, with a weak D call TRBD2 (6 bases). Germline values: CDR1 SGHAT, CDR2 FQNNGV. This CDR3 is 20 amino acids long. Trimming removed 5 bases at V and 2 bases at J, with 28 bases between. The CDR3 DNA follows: TGTGCCAGCAGCCCCGATGGGAGACTAGGGAGGAACCATGCCTACAATGAGCAGTTCTTC. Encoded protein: CASSPDGRLGRNHAYNEQFF. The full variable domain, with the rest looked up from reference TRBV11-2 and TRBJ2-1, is EAGVAQSPRYKIIEKRQSVAFWCNPISGHATLYWYQQILGQGPKLLIQFQNNGVVDDSQLPKDRFSAERLKGVDSTLKIQPAKLEDSAVYLCASSPDGRLGRNHAYNEQFFGPGTRLTVL.

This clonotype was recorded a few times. The CDR3 loop is CSVDRRDRGAYEQYF. The CDR3 DNA reads as TGCAGCGTTGACCGACGGGACAGGGGAGCCTACGAGCAGTACTTC. The chain recombines TRBV29-1 with TRBJ2-7; 10 nucleotides line up with TRBD1. J was trimmed by 2 bases and V by 3 bases; bases with no gene match: 7. The germline V gene has CDR1 SQVTM and CDR2 ANQGSEA. This CDR3 contains 15 residues.

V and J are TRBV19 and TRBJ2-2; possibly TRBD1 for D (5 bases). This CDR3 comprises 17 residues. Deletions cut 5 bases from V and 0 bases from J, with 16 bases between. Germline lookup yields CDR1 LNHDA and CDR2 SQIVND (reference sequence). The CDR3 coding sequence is TGTGCCAGTAGTCCCAGGCAGGGATACGCGAACACCGGGGAGCTGTTTTTT. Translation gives CASSPRQGYANTGELFF.

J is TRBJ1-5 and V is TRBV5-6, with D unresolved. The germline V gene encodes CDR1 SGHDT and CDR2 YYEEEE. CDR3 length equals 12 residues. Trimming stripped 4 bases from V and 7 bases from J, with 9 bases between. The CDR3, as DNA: TGTGCCAGCAGCCGACGTTGGCAGCCCCAGCATTTT. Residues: CASSRRWQPQHF. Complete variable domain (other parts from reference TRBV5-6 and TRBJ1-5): DAGVTQSPTHLIKTRGQQVTLRCSPKSGHDTVSWYQQALGQGPQFIFQYYEEEERQRGNFPDRFSGHQFPNYSSELNVNALLLGDSALYLCASSRRWQPQHFGDGTRLSIL.

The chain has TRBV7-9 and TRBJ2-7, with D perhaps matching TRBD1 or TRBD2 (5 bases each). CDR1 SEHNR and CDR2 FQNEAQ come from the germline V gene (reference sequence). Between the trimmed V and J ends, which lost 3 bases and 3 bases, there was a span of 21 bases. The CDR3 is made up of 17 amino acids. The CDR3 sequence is CASSLPVADSGSYEQYF. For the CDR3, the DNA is TGTGCCAGCAGCTTGCCCGTCGCCGACAGTGGGAGCTACGAGCAGTACTTC.

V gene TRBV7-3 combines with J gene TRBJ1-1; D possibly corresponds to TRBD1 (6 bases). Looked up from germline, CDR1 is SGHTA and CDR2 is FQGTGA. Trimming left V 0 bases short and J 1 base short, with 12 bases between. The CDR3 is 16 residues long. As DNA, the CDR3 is TGTGCCAGCAGCTTAACCCCCGGGGGCGCGAACACTGAAGCTTTCTTT. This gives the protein CASSLTPGGANTEAFF.

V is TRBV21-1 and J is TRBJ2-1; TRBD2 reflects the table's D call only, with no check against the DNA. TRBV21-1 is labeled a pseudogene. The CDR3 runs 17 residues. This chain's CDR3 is CASSREVSWLTYNEQFF. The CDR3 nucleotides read TGTGCCAGCAGCAGGGAGGTAAGCTGGTTGACCTACAATGAGCAGTTCTTC.

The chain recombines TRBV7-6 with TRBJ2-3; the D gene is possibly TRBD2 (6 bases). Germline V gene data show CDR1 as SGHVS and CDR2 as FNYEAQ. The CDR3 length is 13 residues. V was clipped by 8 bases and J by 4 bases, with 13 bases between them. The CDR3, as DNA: TGTGCCAGCTCCCCGGGGGAGTCAGATACGCAGTATTTT. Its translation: CASSPGESDTQYF.

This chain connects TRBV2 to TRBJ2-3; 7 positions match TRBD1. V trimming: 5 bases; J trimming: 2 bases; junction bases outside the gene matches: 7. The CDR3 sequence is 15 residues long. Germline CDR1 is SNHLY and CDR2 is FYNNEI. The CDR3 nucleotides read TGTGCCAGCAGTCTGACGGGACAGATCACAGATACGCAGTATTTT. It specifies CASSLTGQITDTQYF.

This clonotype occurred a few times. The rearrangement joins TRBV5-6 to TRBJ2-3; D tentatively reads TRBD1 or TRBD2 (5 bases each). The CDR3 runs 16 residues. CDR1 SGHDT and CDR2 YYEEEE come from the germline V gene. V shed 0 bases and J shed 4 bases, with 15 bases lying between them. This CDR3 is CASSLAGAPGADTQYF. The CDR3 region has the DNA TGTGCCAGCAGCTTGGCCGGGGCCCCCGGCGCAGATACGCAGTATTTT.

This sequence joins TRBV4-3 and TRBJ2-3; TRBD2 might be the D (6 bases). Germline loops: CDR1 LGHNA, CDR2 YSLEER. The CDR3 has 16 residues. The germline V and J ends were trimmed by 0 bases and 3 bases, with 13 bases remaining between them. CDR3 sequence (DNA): TGCGCCAGCAGCCAAGATCCCGGGCTAGCGACAGATACGCAGTATTTT. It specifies CASSQDPGLATDTQYF.

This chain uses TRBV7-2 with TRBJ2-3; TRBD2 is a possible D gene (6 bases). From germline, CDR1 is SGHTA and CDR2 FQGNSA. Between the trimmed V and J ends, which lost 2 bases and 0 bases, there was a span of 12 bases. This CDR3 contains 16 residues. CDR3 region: CASSLRGTLSTDTQYF. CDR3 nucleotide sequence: TGTGCCAGCAGCTTACGCGGGACCCTCAGCACAGATACGCAGTATTTT. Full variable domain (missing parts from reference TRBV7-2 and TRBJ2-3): GAGVSQSPSNKVTEKGKDVELRCDPISGHTALYWYRQSLGQGLEFLIYFQGNSAPDKSGLPSDRFSAERTGGSVSTLTIQRTQQEDSAVYLCASSLRGTLSTDTQYFGPGTRLTVL.

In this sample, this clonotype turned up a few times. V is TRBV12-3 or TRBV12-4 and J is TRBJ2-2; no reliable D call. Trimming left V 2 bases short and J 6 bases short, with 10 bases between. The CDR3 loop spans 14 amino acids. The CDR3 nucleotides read TGTGCCAGCAGTTTATATGGGGTCTCCGGGGAGCTGTTTTTT. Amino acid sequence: CASSLYGVSGELFF.

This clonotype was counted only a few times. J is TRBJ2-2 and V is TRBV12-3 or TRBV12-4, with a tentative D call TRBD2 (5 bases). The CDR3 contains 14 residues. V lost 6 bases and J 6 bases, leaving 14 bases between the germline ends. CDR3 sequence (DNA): TGTGCCAGCAGCCTAGACTACGTTCCCGGGGAGCTGTTTTTT. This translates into CASSLDYVPGELFF.

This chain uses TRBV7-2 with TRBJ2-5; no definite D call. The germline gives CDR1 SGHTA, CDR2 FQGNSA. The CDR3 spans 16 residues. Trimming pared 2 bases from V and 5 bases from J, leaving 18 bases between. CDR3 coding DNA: TGTGCCAGCAGCTTATCGGCAAAACACCCTCCCGAGACCCAGTACTTC. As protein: CASSLSAKHPPETQYF. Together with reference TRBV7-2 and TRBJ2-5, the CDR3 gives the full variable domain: GAGVSQSPSNKVTEKGKDVELRCDPISGHTALYWYRQSLGQGLEFLIYFQGNSAPDKSGLPSDRFSAERTGGSVSTLTIQRTQQEDSAVYLCASSLSAKHPPETQYFGPGTRLLVL.

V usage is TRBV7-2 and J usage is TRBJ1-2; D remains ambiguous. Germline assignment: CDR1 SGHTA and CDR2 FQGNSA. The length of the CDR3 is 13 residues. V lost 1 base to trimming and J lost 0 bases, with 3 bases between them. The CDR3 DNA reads TGTGCCAGCAGCTTAGACACTAACTATGGCTACACCTTC. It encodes CASSLDTNYGYTF. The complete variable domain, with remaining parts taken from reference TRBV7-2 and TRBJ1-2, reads GAGVSQSPSNKVTEKGKDVELRCDPISGHTALYWYRQSLGQGLEFLIYFQGNSAPDKSGLPSDRFSAERTGGSVSTLTIQRTQQEDSAVYLCASSLDTNYGYTFGSGTRLTVV.

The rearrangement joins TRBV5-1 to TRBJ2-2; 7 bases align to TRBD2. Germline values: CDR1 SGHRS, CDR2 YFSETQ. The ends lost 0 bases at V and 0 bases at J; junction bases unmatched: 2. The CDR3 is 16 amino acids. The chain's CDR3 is CASSLGGSPNTGELFF. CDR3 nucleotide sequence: TGCGCCAGCAGCTTGGGCGGGAGCCCGAACACCGGGGAGCTGTTTTTT.

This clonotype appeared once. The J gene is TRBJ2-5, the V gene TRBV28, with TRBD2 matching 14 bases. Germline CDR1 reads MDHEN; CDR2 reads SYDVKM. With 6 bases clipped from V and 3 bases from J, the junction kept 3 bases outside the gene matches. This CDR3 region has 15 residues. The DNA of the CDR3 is TGTGCCAGCAGCACGGGACTAGCGGGGGAAGAGACCCAGTACTTC. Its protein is CASSTGLAGEETQYF.

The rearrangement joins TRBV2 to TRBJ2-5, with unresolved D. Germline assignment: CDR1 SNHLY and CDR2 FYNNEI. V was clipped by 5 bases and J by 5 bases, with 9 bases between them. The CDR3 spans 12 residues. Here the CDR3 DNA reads TGTGCCAGCAGTCGAGCCGTGGAGACCCAGTACTTC. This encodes CASSRAVETQYF. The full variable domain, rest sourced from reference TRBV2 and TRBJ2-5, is EPEVTQTPSHQVTQMGQEVILRCVPISNHLYFYWYRQILGQKVEFLVSFYNNEISEKSEIFDDQFSVERPDGSNFTLKIRSTKLEDSAMYFCASSRAVETQYFGPGTRLLVL.

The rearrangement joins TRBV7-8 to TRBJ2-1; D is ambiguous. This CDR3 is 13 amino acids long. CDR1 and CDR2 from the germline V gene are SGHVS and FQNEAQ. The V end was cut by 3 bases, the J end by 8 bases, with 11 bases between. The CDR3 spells CASSLSSWDEQFF. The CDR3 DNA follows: TGTGCCAGCAGCTTGTCCTCGTGGGATGAGCAGTTCTTC.

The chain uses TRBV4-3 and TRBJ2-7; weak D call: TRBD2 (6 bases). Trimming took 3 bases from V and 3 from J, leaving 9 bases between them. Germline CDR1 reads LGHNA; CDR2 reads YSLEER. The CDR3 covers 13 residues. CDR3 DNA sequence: TGCGCCAGCAGCCAGTACGGGGGCTACGAGCAGTACTTC. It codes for CASSQYGGYEQYF.

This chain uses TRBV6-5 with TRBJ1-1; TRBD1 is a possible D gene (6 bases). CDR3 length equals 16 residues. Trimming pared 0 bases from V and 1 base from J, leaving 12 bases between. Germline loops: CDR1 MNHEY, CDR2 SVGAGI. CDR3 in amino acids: CASSYSSHRANTEAFF. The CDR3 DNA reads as TGTGCCAGCAGTTACTCGAGTCACAGGGCGAACACTGAAGCTTTCTTT.